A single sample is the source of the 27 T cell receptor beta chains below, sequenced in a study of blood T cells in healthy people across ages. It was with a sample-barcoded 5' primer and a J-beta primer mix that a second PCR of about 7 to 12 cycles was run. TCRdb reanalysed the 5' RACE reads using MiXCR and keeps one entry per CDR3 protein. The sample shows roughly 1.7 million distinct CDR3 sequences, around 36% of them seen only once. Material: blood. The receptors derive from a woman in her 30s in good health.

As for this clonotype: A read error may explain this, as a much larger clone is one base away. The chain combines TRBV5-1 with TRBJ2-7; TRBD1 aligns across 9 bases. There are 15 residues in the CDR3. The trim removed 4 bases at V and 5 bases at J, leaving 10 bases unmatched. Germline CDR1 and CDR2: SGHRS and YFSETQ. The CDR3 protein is CASSAQQGARDEQYF. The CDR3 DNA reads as TGCGCCAGCAGCGCACAACAGGGGGCAAGAGACGAGCAGTACTTC.

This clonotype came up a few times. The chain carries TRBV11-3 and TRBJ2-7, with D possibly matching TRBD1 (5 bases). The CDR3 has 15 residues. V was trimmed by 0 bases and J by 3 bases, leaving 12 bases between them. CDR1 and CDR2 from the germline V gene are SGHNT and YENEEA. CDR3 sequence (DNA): TGTGCCAGCAGCTTAGACCAAGGGGCAGACTACGAGCAGTACTTC. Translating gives CASSLDQGADYEQYF.

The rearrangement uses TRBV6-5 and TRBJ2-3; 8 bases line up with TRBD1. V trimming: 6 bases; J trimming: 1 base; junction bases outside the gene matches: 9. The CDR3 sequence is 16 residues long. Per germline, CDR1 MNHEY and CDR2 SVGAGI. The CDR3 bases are TGTGCCAGCAGCCCCCGTGACAGGGGTGGCACAGATACGCAGTATTTT. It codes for CASSPRDRGGTDTQYF.

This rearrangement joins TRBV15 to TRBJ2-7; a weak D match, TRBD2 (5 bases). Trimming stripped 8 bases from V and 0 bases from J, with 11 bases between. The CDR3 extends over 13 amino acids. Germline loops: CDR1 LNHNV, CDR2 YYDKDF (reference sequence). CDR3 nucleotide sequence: TGTGCCACCGGGTACGAGGGCTCCTACGAGCAGTACTTC. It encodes CATGYEGSYEQYF.

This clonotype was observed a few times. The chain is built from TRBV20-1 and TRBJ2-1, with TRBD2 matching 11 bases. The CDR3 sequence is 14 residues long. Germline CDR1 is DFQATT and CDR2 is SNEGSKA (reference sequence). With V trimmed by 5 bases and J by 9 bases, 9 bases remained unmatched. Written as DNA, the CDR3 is TGCAGTGCTTCTATAGCGGGAGGGCCGGGTGAGCAGTTCTTC. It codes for CSASIAGGPGEQFF.

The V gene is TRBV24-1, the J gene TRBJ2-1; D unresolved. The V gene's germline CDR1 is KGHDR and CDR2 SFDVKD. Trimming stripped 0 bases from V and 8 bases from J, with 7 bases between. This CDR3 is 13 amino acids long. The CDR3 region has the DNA TGTGCCACCAGTGATTTGGTCTCCCATGAGCAGTTCTTC. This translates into CATSDLVSHEQFF.

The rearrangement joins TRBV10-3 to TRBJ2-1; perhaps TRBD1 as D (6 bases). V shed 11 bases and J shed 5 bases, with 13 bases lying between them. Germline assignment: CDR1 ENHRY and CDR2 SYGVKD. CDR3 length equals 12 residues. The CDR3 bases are TGTGCCTTGTCAGGGGACCACAATGAGCAGTTCTTC. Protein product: CALSGDHNEQFF.

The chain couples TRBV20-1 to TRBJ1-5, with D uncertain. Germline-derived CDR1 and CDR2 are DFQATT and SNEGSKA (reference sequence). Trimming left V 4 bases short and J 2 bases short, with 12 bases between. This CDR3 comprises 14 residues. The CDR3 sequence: CSAIQRSGNQPQHF. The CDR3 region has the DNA TGCAGTGCTATACAGAGATCAGGCAATCAGCCCCAGCATTTT.

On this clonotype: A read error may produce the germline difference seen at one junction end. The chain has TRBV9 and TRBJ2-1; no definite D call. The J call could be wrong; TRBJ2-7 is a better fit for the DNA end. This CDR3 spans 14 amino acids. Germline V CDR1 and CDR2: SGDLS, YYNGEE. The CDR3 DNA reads TGTGCCAACAGCGCTGGCGGAACAGCCTACGAGCAGTACTTC. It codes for CANSAGGTAYEQYF.

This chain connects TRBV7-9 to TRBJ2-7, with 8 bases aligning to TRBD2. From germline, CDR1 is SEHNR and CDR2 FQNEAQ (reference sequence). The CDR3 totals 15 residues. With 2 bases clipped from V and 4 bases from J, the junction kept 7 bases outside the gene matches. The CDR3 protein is CASSLRPGGAYEQYF. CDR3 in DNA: TGTGCCAGCAGCTTACGGCCGGGGGGGGCTTACGAGCAGTACTTC.

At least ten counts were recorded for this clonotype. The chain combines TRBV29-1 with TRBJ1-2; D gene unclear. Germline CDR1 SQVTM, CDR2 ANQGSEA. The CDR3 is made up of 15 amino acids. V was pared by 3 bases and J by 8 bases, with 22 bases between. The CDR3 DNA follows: TGCAGCGTTGAGGAAGGCCAGGATTCCTCTGGGGGCTACACCTTC. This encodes CSVEEGQDSSGGYTF.

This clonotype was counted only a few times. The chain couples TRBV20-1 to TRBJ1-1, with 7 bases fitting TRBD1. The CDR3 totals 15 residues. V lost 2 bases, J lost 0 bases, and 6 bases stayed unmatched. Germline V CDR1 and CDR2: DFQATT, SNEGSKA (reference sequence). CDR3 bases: TGCAGTGCTAGACAAGGGACAGCCATGAACACTGAAGCTTTCTTT. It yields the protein CSARQGTAMNTEAFF.

CDR3 sequence: CASSSTSGEVEQYF. CDR3 coding DNA: TGTGCCAGCAGCTCGACTAGCGGGGAGGTCGAGCAGTACTTC. V and J are TRBV11-2 and TRBJ2-4; 11 bases fit TRBD2. Matching the DNA end better, TRBJ2-7 makes the J call doubtful. CDR1 and CDR2 from the germline V gene are SGHAT and FQNNGV. The CDR3 covers 14 residues.

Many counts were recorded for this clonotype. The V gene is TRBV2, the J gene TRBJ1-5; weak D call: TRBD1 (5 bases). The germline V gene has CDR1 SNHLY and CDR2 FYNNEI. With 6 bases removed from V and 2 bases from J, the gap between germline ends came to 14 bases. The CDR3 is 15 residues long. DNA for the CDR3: TGTGCCAGCAGACGGCAGGGTGACGGCAATCAGCCCCAGCATTTT. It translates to CASRRQGDGNQPQHF.

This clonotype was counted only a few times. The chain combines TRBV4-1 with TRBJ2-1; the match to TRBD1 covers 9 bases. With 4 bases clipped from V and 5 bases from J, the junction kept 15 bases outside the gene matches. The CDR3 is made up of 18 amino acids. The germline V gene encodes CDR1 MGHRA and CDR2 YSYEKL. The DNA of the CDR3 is TGCGCCAGCAGCCCCTCAAGCACCGGGACAGGGTTGGACAATGAGCAGTTCTTC. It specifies CASSPSSTGTGLDNEQFF.

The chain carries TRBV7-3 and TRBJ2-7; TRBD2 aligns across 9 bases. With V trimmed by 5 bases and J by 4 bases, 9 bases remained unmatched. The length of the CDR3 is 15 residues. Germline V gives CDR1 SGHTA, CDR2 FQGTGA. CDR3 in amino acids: CASSQSSGAPYEQYF. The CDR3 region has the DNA TGTGCCAGCAGCCAATCTAGCGGGGCCCCATACGAGCAGTACTTC.

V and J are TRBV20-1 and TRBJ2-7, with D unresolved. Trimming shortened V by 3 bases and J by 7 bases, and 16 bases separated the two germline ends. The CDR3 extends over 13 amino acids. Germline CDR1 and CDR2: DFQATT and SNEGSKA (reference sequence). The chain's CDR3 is CSARKWAAVEQYF. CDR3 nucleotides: TGCAGTGCTAGGAAATGGGCGGCCGTGGAGCAGTACTTC.

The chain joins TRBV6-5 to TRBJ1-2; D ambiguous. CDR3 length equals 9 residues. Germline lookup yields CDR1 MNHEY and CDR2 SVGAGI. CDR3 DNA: TGTGCTAGTGTCGGTGGCTACACCTTC. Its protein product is CASVGGYTF.

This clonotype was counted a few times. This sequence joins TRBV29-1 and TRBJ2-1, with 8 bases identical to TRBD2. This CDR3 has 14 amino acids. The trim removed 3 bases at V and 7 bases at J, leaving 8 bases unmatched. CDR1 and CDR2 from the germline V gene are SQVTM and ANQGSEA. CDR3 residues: CSVEYGGGGNEQFF. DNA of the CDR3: TGCAGCGTTGAGTACGGGGGGGGAGGAAATGAGCAGTTCTTC.

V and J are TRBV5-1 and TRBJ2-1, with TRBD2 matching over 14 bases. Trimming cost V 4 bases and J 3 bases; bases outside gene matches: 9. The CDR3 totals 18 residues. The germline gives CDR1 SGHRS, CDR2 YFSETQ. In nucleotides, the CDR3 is TGCGCCAGCAGCCCCGGGACTAGCGGGAGTAACGGCTACAATGAGCAGTTCTTC. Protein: CASSPGTSGSNGYNEQFF.

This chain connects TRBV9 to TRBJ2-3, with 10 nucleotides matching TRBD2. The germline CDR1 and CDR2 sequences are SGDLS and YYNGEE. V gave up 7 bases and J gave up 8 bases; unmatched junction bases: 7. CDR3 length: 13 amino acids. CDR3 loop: CASGEAGGGTQYF. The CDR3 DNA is TGTGCCAGCGGCGAAGCGGGGGGGGGTACGCAGTATTTT.

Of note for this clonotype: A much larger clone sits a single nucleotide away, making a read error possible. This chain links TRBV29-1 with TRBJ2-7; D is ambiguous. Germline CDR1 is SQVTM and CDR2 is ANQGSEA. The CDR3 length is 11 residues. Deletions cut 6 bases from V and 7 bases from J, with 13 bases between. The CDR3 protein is CSVENDNEQYF. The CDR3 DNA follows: TGCAGCGTCGAGAACGACAATGAGCAGTACTTC.

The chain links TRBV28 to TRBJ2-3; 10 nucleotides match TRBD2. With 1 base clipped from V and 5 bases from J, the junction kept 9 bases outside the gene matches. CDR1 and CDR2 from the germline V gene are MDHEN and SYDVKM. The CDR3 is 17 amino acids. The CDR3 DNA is TGTGCCAGCAGTTTATCCCCTAGCGGGAGTTATGGAGATACGCAGTATTTT. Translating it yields CASSLSPSGSYGDTQYF.

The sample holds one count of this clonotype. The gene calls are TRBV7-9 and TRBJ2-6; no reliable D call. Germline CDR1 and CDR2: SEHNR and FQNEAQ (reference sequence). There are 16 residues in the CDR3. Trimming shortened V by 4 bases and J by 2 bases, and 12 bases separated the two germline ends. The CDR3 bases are TGTGCCAGCAGCTGGGAACTGGGAACTGGGGCCAACGTCCTGACTTTC. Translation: CASSWELGTGANVLTF.

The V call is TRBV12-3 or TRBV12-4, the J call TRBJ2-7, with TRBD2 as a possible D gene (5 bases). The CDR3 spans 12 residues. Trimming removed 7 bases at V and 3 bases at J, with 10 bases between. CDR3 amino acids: CASTLGLYEQYF. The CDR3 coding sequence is TGTGCCAGCACCCTTGGACTCTACGAGCAGTACTTC.

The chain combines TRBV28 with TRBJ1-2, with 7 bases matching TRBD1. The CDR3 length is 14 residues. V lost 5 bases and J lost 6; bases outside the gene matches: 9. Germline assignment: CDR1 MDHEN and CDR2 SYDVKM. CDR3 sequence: CASSTPLTGNGYTF. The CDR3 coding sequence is TGTGCCAGCAGTACACCCTTGACAGGGAATGGCTACACCTTC.

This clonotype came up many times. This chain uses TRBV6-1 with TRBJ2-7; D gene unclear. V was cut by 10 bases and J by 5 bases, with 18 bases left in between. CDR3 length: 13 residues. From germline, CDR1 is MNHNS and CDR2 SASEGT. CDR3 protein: CATTGSLGDEQYF. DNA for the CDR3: TGTGCCACTACCGGGTCGCTTGGCGACGAGCAGTACTTC.